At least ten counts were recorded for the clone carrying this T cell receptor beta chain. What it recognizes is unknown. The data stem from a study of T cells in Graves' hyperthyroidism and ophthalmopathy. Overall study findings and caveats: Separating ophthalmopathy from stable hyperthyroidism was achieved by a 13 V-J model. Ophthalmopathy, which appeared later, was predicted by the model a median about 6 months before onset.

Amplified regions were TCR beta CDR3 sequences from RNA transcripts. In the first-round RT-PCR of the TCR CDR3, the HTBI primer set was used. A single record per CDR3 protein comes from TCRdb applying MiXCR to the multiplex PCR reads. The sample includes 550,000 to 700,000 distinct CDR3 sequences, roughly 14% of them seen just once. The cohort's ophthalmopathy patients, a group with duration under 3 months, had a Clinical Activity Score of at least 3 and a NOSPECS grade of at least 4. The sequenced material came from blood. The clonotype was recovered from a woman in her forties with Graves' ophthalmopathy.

The CDR3 region is CASSGALVTGELFF. In DNA, the CDR3 is TGTGCCAGCAGTGGCGCATTAGTGACCGGGGAGCTGTTTTTT. V and J are TRBV6-2 or TRBV6-3 and TRBJ2-2; D unclear. Trimming removed 5 bases from V and 5 bases from J, with 12 bases in between. There are 14 residues in the CDR3. Germline loops: CDR1 MNHEY, CDR2 SVGEGT.